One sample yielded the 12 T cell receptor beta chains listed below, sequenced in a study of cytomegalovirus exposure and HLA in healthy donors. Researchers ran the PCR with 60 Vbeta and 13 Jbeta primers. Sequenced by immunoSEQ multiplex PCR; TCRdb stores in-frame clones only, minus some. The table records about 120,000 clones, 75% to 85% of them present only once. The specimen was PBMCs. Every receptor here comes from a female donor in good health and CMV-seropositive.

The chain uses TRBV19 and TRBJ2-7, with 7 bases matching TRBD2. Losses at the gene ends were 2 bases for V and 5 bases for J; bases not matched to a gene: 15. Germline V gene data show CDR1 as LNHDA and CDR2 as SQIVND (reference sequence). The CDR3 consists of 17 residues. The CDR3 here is CASSISPKGGPQNEQYF. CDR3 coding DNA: TGTGCCAGTAGTATATCCCCGAAGGGAGGGCCACAGAACGAGCAGTACTTC.

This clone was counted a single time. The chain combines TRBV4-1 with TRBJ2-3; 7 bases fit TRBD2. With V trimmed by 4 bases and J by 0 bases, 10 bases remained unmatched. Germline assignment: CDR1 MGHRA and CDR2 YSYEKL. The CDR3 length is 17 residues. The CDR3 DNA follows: TGCGCCAGCAGCCCGCGGGGGTTGCGGGGGAGCACAGATACGCAGTATTTT. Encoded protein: CASSPRGLRGSTDTQYF.

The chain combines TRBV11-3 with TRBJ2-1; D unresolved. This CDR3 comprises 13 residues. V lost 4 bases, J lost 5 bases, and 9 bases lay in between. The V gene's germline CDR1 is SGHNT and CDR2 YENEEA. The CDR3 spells CASSSTNDNEQFF. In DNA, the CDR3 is TGTGCCAGCAGCTCTACGAACGACAATGAGCAGTTCTTC.

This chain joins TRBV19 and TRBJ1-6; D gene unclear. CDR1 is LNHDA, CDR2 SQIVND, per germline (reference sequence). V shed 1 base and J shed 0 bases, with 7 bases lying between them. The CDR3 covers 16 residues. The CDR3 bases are TGTGCCAGTAGTATAGCGCAGCGCTCCTATAATTCACCCCTCCACTTT. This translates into CASSIAQRSYNSPLHF.

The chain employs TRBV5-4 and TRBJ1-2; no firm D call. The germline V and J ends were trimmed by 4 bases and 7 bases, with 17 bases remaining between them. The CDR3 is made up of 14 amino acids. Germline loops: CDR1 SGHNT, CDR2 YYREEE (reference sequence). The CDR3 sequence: CASSLETGFGGYTF. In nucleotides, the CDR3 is TGTGCCAGCAGCCTGGAAACCGGGTTCGGTGGCTACACCTTC.

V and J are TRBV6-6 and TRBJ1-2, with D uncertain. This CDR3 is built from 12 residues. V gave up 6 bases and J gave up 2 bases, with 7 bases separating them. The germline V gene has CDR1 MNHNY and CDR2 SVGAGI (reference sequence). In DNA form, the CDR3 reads TGTGCCAGCAGCTCGTCCAACTATGGCTACACCTTC. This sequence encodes CASSSSNYGYTF.

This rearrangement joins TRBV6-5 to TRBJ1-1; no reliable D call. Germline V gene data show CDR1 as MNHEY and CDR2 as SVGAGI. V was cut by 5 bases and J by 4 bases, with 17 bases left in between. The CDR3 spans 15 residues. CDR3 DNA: TGTGCCAGCAGTCACCCCGGGGATGCGGGCACTGAAGCTTTCTTT. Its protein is CASSHPGDAGTEAFF.

CDR3 bases: TGTGCCAGCAGCCGTAGCGGCGAATACTATGGCTACACCTTC. It encodes CASSRSGEYYGYTF. The chain links TRBV14 to TRBJ1-2; unclear D gene. Germline loops: CDR1 SGHDN, CDR2 FVKESK. Deletions cut 4 bases from V and 3 bases from J, with 12 bases between. This CDR3 comprises 14 residues.

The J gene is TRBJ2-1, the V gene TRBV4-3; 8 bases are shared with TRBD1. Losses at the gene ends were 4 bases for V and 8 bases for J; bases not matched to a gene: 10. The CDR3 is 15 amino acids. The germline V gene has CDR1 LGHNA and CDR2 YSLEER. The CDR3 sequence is CASSRAQDRADEQFF. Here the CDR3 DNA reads TGCGCCAGCAGCCGCGCCCAGGACAGGGCGGATGAGCAGTTCTTC.

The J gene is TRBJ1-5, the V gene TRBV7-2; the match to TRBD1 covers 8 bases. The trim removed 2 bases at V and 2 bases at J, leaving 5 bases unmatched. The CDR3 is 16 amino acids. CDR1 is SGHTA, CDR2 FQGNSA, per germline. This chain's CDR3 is CASSLLPGQGNQPQHF. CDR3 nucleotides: TGTGCCAGCAGCTTACTACCGGGACAGGGCAATCAGCCCCAGCATTTT.

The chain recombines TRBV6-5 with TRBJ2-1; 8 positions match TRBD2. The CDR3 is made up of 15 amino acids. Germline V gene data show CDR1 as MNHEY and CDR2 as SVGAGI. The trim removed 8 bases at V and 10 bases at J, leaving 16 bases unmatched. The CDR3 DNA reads TGTGCCAGCTTAGCGGGGACCATGTCCGCGGGAGAGCAGTTCTTC. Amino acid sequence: CASLAGTMSAGEQFF.

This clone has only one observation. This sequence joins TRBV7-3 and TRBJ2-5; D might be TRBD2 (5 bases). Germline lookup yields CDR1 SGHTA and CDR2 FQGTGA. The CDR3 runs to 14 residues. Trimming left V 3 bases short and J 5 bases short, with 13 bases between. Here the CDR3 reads CASSFGPVAETQYF. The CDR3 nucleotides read TGTGCCAGCAGCTTCGGTCCAGTAGCGGAGACCCAGTACTTC.